The entry below gives a single T cell receptor beta chain sequence along with its context. Participants' reported clinical history set cohort assignment. The data derive from a study of blood T cell repertoires in COVID-19. On the study more broadly: Specimens from acute and convalescent COVID-19 originated in the United States, Italy and Spain.

This CDR3 is 14 amino acids long. Germline CDR1 and CDR2: GTSNPN and SVGIG (reference sequence). Germline trimming cut 0 bases from V and 1 base from J; bases unmatched to any gene: 2. Produced via immunoSEQ multiplex PCR; TCRdb's table is partial and in-frame only. The sample lists some 140,000 clones, about four fifths occurring once. The TCR sequence derives from a man in his forties or fifties with acute COVID-19. The chain links TRBV30 to TRBJ1-1; 7 bases agree with TRBD1. Sequenced sample: PBMCs or T cells enriched from blood (not recorded which). The CDR3 region has the DNA TGTGCCTGGAGTGTGGCAGGGGGGAACACTGAAGCTTTCTTT. Protein product: CAWSVAGGNTEAFF. Filled out from reference TRBV30 and TRBJ1-1, the complete variable domain reads SQTIHQWPATLVQPVGSPLSLECTVEGTSNPNLYWYRQAAGRGLQLLFYSVGIGQISSEVPQNLSASRPQDRQFILSSKKLLLSDSGFYLCAWSVAGGNTEAFFGQGTRLTVV.